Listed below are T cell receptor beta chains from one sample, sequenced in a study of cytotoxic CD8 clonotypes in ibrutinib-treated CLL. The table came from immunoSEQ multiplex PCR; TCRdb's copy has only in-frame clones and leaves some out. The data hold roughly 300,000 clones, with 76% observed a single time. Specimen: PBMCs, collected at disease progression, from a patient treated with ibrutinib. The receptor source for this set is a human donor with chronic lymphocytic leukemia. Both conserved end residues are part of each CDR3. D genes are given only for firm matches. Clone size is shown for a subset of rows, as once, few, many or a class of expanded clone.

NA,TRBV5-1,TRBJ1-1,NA,CASSPGPTGSNTEAFF,TGCGCCAGCAGCCCCGGCCCGACAGGTTCTAACACTGAAGCTTTCTTT
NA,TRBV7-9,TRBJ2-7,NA,CASSNGPSAEQYF,TGTGCCAGCAGCAACGGCCCGTCGGCCGAGCAGTACTTC
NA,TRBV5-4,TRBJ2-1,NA,CASSLTPYNEQFF,TGTGCCAGCAGCTTGACTCCCTACAATGAGCAGTTCTTC
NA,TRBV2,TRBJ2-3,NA,CASLFRETDTQYF,TGTGCCAGCCTCTTCCGGGAAACAGATACGCAGTATTTT
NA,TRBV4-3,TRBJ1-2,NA,CASSQDWKGRLGYTF,TGCGCCAGCAGCCAAGATTGGAAGGGGAGATTGGGATACACCTTC
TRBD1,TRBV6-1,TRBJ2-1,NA,CASLWTGVDEQFF,TGTGCCAGTTTATGGACAGGGGTAGATGAGCAGTTCTTC
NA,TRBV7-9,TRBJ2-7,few,CASTRPGTHEQYF,TGTGCCAGCACCCGGCCGGGGACCCACGAGCAGTACTTC
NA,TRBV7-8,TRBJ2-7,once,CASSLAGGIRTYEQYF,TGTGCCAGCAGCTTAGCGGGCGGCATAAGAACCTACGAGCAGTACTTC
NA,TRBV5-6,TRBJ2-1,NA,CASSLGLAPGGQFF,TGTGCCAGCAGCTTGGGGCTAGCCCCCGGAGGGCAGTTCTTC
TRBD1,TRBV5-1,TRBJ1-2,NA,CASSEQGANYGYTF,TGCGCCAGCAGTGAGCAGGGGGCTAACTATGGCTACACCTTC
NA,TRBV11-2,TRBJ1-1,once,CASSSLLGPHRENTEAFF,TGTGCCAGCAGCTCCCTCTTAGGGCCACACAGGGAGAACACTGAAGCTTTCTTT
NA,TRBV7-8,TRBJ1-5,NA,CASSPGVTQPQHF,TGTGCCAGCAGCCCGGGAGTAACTCAGCCCCAGCATTTT
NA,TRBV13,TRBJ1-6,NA,CASSLRGVRSPLHF,TGTGCCAGCAGCTTAAGGGGGGTGCGTTCACCCCTCCACTTT
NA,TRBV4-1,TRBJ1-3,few,CASSRADSGNTIYF,TGCGCCAGCAGCAGGGCAGACTCTGGAAACACCATATATTTT
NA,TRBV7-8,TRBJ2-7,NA,CASSLVYPASYEQYF,TGTGCCAGCAGCTTAGTTTATCCAGCATCCTACGAGCAGTACTTC
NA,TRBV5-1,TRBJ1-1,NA,CASSLAGRQGNTEAFF,TGCGCCAGCAGCTTGGCTGGTCGGCAGGGGAACACTGAAGCTTTCTTT
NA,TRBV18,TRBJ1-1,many,CASSPVDTEAFF,TGTGCCAGCTCACCCGTTGACACTGAAGCTTTCTTT
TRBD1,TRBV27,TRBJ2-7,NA,CASSLAAGGHEQYF,TGTGCCAGCAGTTTAGCGGCAGGGGGTCACGAGCAGTACTTC
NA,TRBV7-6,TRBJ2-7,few,CASSLDPGRQYF,TGTGCCAGCAGCTTAGATCCGGGGAGGCAGTACTTC
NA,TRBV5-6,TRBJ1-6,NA,CASSLGPNDNSPLHF,TGTGCCAGCAGCTTGGGACCCAACGATAATTCACCCCTCCACTTT
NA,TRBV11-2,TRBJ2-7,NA,CASSLGTRGEQYF,TGTGCCAGCAGCTTAGGCACCAGGGGCGAGCAGTACTTC
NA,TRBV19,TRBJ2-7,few,CASSTEEGVGEQYF,TGTGCCAGTAGTACCGAGGAAGGGGTTGGCGAGCAGTACTTC
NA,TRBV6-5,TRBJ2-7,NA,CASRDHPTAYEQYF,TGTGCCAGCAGAGACCACCCGACAGCCTACGAGCAGTACTTC
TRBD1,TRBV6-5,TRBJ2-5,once,CASSYKRDRGLETQYF,TGTGCCAGCAGTTATAAGCGGGACAGGGGGTTGGAGACCCAGTACTTC
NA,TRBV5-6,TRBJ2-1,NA,CASSLPQGGDEQFF,TGTGCCAGCAGCCTGCCCCAGGGGGGCGATGAGCAGTTCTTC
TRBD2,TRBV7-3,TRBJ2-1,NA,CASSLAGGNEQFF,TGTGCCAGCAGCCTAGCGGGGGGCAATGAGCAGTTCTTC
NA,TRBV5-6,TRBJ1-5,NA,CASRQGNQPQHF,TGTGCCAGCAGACAGGGAAATCAGCCCCAGCATTTT
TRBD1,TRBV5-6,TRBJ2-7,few,CASSRTGGASYEQYF,TGTGCCAGCAGCCGGACAGGGGGCGCCTCCTACGAGCAGTACTTC
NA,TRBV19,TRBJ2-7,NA,CASSVRQVRVGTVEQYF,TGTGCCAGTAGTGTTCGACAGGTACGCGTCGGGACGGTGGAGCAGTACTTC
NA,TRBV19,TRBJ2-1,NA,CASSIVGPYGEQFF,TGTGCCAGTAGTATTGTGGGGCCGTACGGGGAGCAGTTCTTC
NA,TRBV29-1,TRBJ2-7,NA,CSVEGGQGYEQYF,TGCAGCGTTGAAGGCGGTCAGGGCTACGAGCAGTACTTC
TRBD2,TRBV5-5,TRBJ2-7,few,CASSLGGRDEQYF,TGTGCCAGCAGCTTGGGAGGGAGGGACGAGCAGTACTTC
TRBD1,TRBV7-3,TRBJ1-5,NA,CASSRPGGQSNQPQHF,TGTGCCAGCAGCCGGCCAGGGGGTCAGAGCAATCAGCCCCAGCATTTT
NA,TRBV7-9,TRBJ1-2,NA,CASSLGTYGYTF,TGTGCCAGCAGCTTAGGAACCTATGGCTACACCTTC
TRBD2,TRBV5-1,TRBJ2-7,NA,CASSLTAGGVGEQYF,TGCGCCAGCAGCTTAACTGCGGGAGGGGTGGGGGAGCAGTACTTC
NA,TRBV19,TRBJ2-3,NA,CATEGGGGLNTQYF,TGTGCCACCGAGGGGGGGGGCGGTTTAAATACGCAGTATTTT
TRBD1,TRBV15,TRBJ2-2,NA,CATRDRATGELFF,TGTGCCACCCGGGACAGGGCCACCGGGGAGCTGTTTTTT
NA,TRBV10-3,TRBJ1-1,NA,CAISEAKNTEAFF,TGTGCCATCAGTGAGGCCAAAAACACTGAAGCTTTCTTT
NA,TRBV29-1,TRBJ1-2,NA,CSVERGSYGYTF,TGCAGCGTTGAAAGGGGGAGCTATGGCTACACCTTC
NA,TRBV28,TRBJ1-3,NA,CASNQWGLTSGNTIYF,TGTGCCAGCAACCAATGGGGGCTGACCTCTGGAAACACCATATATTTT